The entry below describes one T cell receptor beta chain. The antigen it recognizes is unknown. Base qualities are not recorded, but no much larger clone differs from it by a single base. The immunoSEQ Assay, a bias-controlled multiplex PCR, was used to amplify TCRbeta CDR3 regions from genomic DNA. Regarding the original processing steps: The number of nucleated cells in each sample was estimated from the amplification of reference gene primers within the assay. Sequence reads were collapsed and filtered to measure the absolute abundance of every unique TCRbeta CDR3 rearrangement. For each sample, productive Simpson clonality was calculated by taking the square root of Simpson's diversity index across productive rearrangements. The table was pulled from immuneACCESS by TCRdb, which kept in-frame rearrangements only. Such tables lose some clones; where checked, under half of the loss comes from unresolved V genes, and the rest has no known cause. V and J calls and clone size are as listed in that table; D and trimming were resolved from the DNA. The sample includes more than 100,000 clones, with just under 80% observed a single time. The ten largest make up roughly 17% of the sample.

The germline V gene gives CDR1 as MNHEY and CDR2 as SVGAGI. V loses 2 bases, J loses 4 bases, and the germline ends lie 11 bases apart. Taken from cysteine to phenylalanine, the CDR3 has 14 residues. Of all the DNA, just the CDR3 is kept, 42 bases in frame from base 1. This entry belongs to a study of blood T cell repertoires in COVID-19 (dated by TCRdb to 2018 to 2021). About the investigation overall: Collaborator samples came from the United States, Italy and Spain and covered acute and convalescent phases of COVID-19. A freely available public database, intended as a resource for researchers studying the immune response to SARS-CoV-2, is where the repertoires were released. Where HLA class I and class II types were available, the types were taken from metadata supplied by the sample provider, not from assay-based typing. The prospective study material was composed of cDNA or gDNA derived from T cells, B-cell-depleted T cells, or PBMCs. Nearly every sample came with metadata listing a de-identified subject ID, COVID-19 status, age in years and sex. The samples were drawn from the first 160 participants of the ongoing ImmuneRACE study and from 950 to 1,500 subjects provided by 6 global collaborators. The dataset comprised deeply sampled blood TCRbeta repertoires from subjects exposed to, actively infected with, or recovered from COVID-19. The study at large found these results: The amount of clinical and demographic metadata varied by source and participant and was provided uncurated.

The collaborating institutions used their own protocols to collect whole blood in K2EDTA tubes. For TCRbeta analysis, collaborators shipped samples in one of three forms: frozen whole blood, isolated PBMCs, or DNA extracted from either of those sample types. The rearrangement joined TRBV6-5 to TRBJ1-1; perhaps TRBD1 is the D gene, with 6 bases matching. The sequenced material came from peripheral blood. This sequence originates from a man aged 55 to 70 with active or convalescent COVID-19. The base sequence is TGTGCCAGCAGTTACGGCAGGGGTATCACTGAAGCTTTCTTT. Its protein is CASSYGRGITEAFF.